Described below is a single T cell receptor (beta chain) sequence and its context. Germline CDR1 and CDR2: LGHNA and YSLEER. V lost 0 bases, J lost 0 bases, and 12 bases stayed unmatched. This CDR3 is 19 amino acids long. This record belongs to a study of blood T cell repertoires in COVID-19. Study information: From T cells, B-cell-depleted T cells, or PBMCs came the material, which was cDNA or gDNA.

Original data processing: By means of reference gene primer amplification, nucleated cell counts were estimated. Sequenced by immunoSEQ multiplex PCR; TCRdb stores in-frame clones only, minus some. That table supplies the V and J calls and clone size; D and trimming were determined from the DNA. The data show hundreds of thousands of clones, 83% seen once. This chain connects TRBV4-3 to TRBJ2-3; 7 positions agree with TRBD2. This clonotype originated in a woman in her twenties or thirties with COVID-19, enrolled during active disease. Sample: peripheral blood. DNA for the CDR3: TGCGCCAGCAGCCAAGAATTAGGTACGGCTAGCGGTAGCACAGATACGCAGTATTTT. Its protein product is CASSQELGTASGSTDTQYF.